These 10 T cell receptor beta chains were all obtained from the same sample, sequenced in a study of control samples from healthy donors and cancer patients. TCRdb keeps only in-frame clones here, not all; method: immunoSEQ multiplex PCR. The sample consists of 120,000 or so clones, around nine tenths of them appearing once. The sequenced sample was blood. Every receptor here comes from a man aged 35 to 55 in good health.

The chain links TRBV6-2 or TRBV6-3 to TRBJ2-5; 15 bases match TRBD2. The length of the CDR3 is 16 residues. Germline-derived CDR1 and CDR2 are MNHEY and SVGEGT. Unmatched junction bases numbered 2, after V lost 5 bases and J lost 1 base. CDR3 nucleotide sequence: TGTGCCAGCAGTCAGGGACTAGCGGGGGGCCAAGAGACCCAGTACTTC. Translating it yields CASSQGLAGGQETQYF.

This clone was seen a single time. The gene calls are TRBV5-1 and TRBJ1-5, with 9 bases identical to TRBD1. After removal of 4 bases from V and 4 bases from J, the junction contained 6 bases not matched to a gene. The V gene's germline CDR1 is SGHRS and CDR2 YFSETQ. The CDR3 covers 15 residues. The CDR3 reads CASSPGTGRNQPQHF. In DNA, the CDR3 is TGCGCCAGCAGCCCCGGGACAGGGAGGAATCAGCCCCAGCATTTT.

This clone occurred once. The chain uses TRBV15 and TRBJ1-3; 9 bases align to TRBD1. Germline CDR1 and CDR2: LNHNV and YYDKDF (reference sequence). CDR3 size: 19 residues. With V trimmed by 0 bases and J by 4 bases, 13 bases remained unmatched. CDR3 coding DNA: TGTGCCACCAGCAGAGAAATGAGAAACAGGGGGCCGTCGGGAAACACCATATATTTT. Translating gives CATSREMRNRGPSGNTIYF.

The gene calls are TRBV5-1 and TRBJ1-1, with 7 bases aligning to TRBD1. This CDR3 has 16 residues. The trim removed 3 bases at V and 4 bases at J, leaving 12 bases unmatched. Per germline, CDR1 SGHRS and CDR2 YFSETQ. This CDR3 is CASSSTYRQGGTEAFF. CDR3 nucleotide sequence: TGCGCCAGCAGCTCAACCTATCGACAGGGAGGCACTGAAGCTTTCTTT.

This chain uses TRBV28 with TRBJ1-1; D not resolved. The CDR3 sequence is 14 residues long. From germline, CDR1 is MDHEN and CDR2 SYDVKM. Trimming pared 0 bases from V and 2 bases from J, leaving 7 bases between. CDR3 loop: CASSLWKDNTEAFF. DNA of the CDR3: TGTGCCAGCAGTTTATGGAAAGACAACACTGAAGCTTTCTTT.

With respect to this clone: Other nucleotide sequences from this sample produce the same CDR3. V and J are TRBV7-9 and TRBJ2-3; possible D gene TRBD2, 7 bases. CDR3 length: 14 residues. CDR1 SEHNR and CDR2 FQNEAQ come from the germline V gene (reference sequence). V lost 1 base and J 6 bases, leaving 11 bases between the germline ends. The CDR3 DNA reads as TGTGCCAGCAGCTTAGGGGGGGGCGGGGATACGCAGTATTTT. Protein product: CASSLGGGGDTQYF.

The chain has TRBV7-2 and TRBJ1-2; maybe TRBD1 (6 bases). The CDR3 is made up of 14 amino acids. The ends were cut back, 1 base at V and 7 bases at J, with 13 bases in the middle. Per the germline V gene, CDR1 is SGHTA and CDR2 is FQGNSA. CDR3 nucleotides: TGTGCCAGCAGCTTAGTAACAGGGAAAGGTGGCTACACCTTC. Translation: CASSLVTGKGGYTF.

The chain combines TRBV7-9 with TRBJ2-1; 9 bases match TRBD1. CDR3 length: 15 amino acids. The J segment lost 1 base and the V segment lost 5 bases, leaving 3 bases of the junction unmatched. CDR1 SEHNR and CDR2 FQNEAQ come from the germline V gene (reference sequence). CDR3 region: CASSPDRGSYNEQFF. CDR3 DNA: TGTGCCAGCAGCCCGGACAGGGGTTCCTACAATGAGCAGTTCTTC.

This clone was picked up a small number of times. The rearrangement links TRBV29-1 to TRBJ1-2, with 10 bases identical to TRBD1. Germline CDR1 is SQVTM and CDR2 is ANQGSEA. The CDR3 length is 14 residues. With V trimmed by 7 bases and J by 7 bases, 12 bases remained unmatched. The CDR3: CSAGTGASIGGYTF. For the CDR3, the DNA is TGCAGCGCCGGGACAGGGGCCTCTATCGGTGGCTACACCTTC.

V usage is TRBV4-1 and J usage is TRBJ1-1; D is unclear. V was clipped by 0 bases and J by 0 bases, with 8 bases between them. The CDR3 has 15 amino acids. Germline loops: CDR1 MGHRA, CDR2 YSYEKL. CDR3 protein: CASSQDQALNTEAFF. CDR3 DNA sequence: TGCGCCAGCAGCCAAGATCAAGCTCTGAACACTGAAGCTTTCTTT.